A single sample is the source of the 5 T cell receptor beta chains below, sequenced in a study of blood T cell repertoires in COVID-19. Produced via immunoSEQ multiplex PCR; TCRdb's table is partial and in-frame only. The repertoire holds roughly 100,000 clones, roughly 84% seen once, with about 11% in the top ten. The sample consisted of peripheral blood. The receptors originated from a human donor in a cohort sampled during active COVID-19.

The rearrangement uses TRBV4-3 and TRBJ2-7, with 7 bases identical to TRBD2. V shed 2 bases, J shed 6 bases, and the junction held 13 bases outside the gene matches. The CDR3 contains 16 residues. Germline lookup yields CDR1 LGHNA and CDR2 YSLEER. The CDR3 DNA is TGCGCCAGCAGCCAAATTAACCCATCTGGGGGGGGCGAGCAGTACTTC. Its protein product is CASSQINPSGGGEQYF.

The chain uses TRBV5-6 and TRBJ2-2; no definite D call. Between the trimmed V and J ends, which lost 2 bases and 1 base, there was a span of 3 bases. CDR3 length: 13 residues. From germline, CDR1 is SGHDT and CDR2 YYEEEE. CDR3 protein: CASSFRNTGELFF. CDR3 DNA: TGTGCCAGCAGCTTCAGGAACACCGGGGAGCTGTTTTTT.

This sequence joins TRBV18 and TRBJ1-1; 7 nucleotides line up with TRBD1. In germline, CDR1 is KGHSH, CDR2 LQKENI. V lost 6 bases and J lost 3; bases outside the gene matches: 7. This CDR3 spans 14 amino acids. The CDR3 region has the DNA TGTGCCAGCTCTCGGACAGGCCTAGACACTGAAGCTTTCTTT. It codes for CASSRTGLDTEAFF.

The chain carries TRBV3-1 (or the pseudogene TRBV3-2) and TRBJ1-4; D uncertain. The CDR3 sequence is 11 residues long. V was clipped by 2 bases and J by 7 bases, with 2 bases between them. Germline V gene sequence: CDR1 LGHDT, CDR2 YNNKEL (reference sequence). The CDR3 DNA reads as TGTGCCAGCAGCCAACTTGAAAAACTGTTTTTT. Translated: CASSQLEKLFF.

The chain links TRBV27 to TRBJ2-5; perhaps TRBD1 as D (5 bases). This CDR3 comprises 14 residues. Deletions cut 5 bases from V and 2 bases from J, with 12 bases between. The V gene's germline CDR1 is MNHEY and CDR2 SMNVEV (reference sequence). CDR3 protein: CASSPSTVQETQYF. In DNA, the CDR3 is TGTGCCAGCAGTCCGTCGACAGTACAAGAGACCCAGTACTTC.